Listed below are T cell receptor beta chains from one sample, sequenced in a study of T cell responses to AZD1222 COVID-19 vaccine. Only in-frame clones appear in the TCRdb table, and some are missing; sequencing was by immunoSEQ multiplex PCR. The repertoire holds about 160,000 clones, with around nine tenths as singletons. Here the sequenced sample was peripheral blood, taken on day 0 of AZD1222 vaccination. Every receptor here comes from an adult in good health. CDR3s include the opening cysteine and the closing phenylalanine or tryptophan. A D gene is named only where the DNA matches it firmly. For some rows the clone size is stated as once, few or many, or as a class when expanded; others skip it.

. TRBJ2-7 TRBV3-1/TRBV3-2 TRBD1 CASSHDRDRRSYEQYF TGTGCCAGCAGCCACGATAGGGACAGGAGGTCCTACGAGCAGTACTTC
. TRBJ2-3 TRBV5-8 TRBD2 CASSLVGSGGAIDTQYF TGTGCCAGCAGCTTGGTCGGAAGCGGGGGGGCGATAGATACGCAGTATTTT
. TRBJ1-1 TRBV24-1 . CATSDNRDLNTEAFF TGTGCCACCAGTGATAACCGGGACCTCAACACTGAAGCTTTCTTT
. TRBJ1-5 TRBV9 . CASSVGGQSAQPQHF TGTGCCAGCAGCGTAGGTGGACAGTCGGCTCAGCCCCAGCATTTT
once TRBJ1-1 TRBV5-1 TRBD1 CASSLDSRGSAEAFF TGCGCCAGCAGCTTGGATAGCAGGGGGTCCGCTGAAGCTTTCTTT
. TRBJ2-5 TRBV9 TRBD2 CASSVDTSGQETQYF TGTGCCAGCAGCGTAGACACTAGCGGGCAAGAGACCCAGTACTTC
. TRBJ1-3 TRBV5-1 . CASSLGGTSSGNTIYF TGCGCCAGCAGCTTGGGAGGCACCAGCTCTGGAAACACCATATATTTT
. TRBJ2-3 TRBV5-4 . CASSPPLSTDTQYF TGTGCCAGCAGCCCCCCTTTAAGCACAGATACGCAGTATTTT
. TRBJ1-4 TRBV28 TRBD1 CASSYPGTGKVKLFF TGTGCCAGCAGTTACCCCGGGACAGGGAAAGTAAAACTGTTTTTT
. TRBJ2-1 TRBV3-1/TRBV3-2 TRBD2 CASSHPASGRASNEQFF TGTGCCAGCAGCCATCCCGCTAGCGGGAGGGCGTCCAATGAGCAGTTCTTC
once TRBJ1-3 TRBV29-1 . CSVEGRASDSGNTIYF TGCAGCGTTGAGGGGCGTGCGTCGGACTCTGGAAACACCATATATTTT
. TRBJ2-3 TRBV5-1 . CASSTGRSTDTQYF TGCGCCAGCAGCACCGGAAGGAGCACAGATACGCAGTATTTT
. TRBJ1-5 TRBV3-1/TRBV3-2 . CASSRPGKPQHF TGTGCCAGCAGCCGACCAGGGAAGCCCCAGCATTTT
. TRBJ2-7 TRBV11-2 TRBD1 CASSSGQGGYEQYF TGTGCCAGCAGCTCGGGACAGGGGGGCTACGAGCAGTACTTC
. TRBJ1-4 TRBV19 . CASSMGGVEKLFF TGTGCCAGTAGTATGGGCGGTGTCGAAAAACTGTTTTTT
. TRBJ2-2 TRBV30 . CAWSVRGGIGAGELFF TGTGCCTGGAGTGTACGTGGTGGGATAGGGGCCGGGGAGCTGTTTTTT
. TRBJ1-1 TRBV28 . CASMHRGTAEAFF TGTGCCAGCATGCACAGAGGAACAGCTGAAGCTTTCTTT